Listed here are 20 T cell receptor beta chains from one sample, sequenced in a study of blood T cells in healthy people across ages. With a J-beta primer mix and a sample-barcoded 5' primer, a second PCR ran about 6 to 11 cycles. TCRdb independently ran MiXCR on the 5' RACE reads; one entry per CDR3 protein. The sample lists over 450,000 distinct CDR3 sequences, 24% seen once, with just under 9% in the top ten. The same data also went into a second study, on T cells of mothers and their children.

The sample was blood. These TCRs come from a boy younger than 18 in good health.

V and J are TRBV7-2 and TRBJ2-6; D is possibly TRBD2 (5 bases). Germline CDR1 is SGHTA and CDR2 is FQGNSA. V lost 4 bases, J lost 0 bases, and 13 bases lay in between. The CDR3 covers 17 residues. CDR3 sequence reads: CASSWKEGGSGANVLTF. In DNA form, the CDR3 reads TGTGCCAGCAGCTGGAAAGAGGGCGGCTCTGGGGCCAACGTCCTGACTTTC.

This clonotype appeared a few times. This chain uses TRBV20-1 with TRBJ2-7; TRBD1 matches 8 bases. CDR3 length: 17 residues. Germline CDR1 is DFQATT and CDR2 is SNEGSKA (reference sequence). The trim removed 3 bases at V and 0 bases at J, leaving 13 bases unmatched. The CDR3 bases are TGCAGTGCTAGTTTCTGGACAGGGACATTCAGCTCCTACGAGCAGTACTTC. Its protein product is CSASFWTGTFSSYEQYF.

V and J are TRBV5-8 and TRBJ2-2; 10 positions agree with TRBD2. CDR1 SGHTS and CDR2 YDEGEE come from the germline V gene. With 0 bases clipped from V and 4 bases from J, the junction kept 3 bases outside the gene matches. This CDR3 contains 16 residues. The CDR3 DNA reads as TGTGCCAGCAGCTTGGTACTAGCGGGGACCACCGGGGAGCTGTTTTTT. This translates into CASSLVLAGTTGELFF.

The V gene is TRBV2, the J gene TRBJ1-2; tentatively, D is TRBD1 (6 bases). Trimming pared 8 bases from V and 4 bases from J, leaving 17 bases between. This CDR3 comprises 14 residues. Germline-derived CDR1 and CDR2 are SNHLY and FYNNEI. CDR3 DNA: TGTGCCAGCCTTCACGGGTTACAGGGCTATGGCTACACCTTC. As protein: CASLHGLQGYGYTF.

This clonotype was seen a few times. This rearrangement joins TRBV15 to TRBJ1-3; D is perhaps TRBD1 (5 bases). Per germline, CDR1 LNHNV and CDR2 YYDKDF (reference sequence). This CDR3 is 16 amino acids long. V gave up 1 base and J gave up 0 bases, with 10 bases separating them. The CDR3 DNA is TGTGCCACCAGCAGAGTCCAGGACATCTCTGGAAACACCATATATTTT. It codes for CATSRVQDISGNTIYF. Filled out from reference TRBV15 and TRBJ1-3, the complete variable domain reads DAMVIQNPRYQVTQFGKPVTLSCSQTLNHNVMYWYQQKSSQAPKLLFHYYDKDFNNEADTPDNFQSRRPNTSFCFLDIRSPGLGDTAMYLCATSRVQDISGNTIYFGEGSWLTVV.

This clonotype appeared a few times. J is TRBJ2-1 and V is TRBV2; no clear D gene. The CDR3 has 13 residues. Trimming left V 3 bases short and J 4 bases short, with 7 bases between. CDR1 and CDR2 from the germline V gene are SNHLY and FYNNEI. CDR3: CASSDSPYNEQFF. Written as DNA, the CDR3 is TGTGCCAGCAGTGACTCCCCGTACAATGAGCAGTTCTTC.

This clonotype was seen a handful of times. The CDR3: CASSLGTGLRSNQPQHF. The CDR3 DNA reads as TGTGCCAGCAGTTTAGGGACAGGGCTTCGTAGCAATCAGCCCCAGCATTTT. The V and J genes are TRBV12-3 or TRBV12-4 and TRBJ1-5; 8 bases are shared with TRBD1. V was clipped by 1 base and J by 0 bases; unmatched bases: 5. CDR3 length equals 17 residues.

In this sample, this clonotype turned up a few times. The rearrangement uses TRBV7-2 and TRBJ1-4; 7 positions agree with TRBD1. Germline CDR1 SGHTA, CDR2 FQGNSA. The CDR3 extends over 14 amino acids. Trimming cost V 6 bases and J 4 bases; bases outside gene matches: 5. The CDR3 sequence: CASRSQGFNEKLFF. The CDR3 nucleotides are TGTGCCAGCAGATCACAGGGGTTTAATGAAAAACTGTTTTTT.

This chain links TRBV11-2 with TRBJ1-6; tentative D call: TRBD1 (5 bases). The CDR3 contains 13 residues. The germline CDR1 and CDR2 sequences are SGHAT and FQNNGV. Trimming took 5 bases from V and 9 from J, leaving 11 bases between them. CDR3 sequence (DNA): TGTGCCAGCAGCCCGGTGGGGGTTTCACCCCTCCACTTT. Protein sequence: CASSPVGVSPLHF.

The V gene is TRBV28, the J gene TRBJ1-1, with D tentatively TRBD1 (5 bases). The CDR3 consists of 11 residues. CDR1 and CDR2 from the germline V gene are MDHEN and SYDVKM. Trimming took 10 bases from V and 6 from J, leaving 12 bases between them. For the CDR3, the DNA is TGTGCCACCTCGGGGGAACCTGAAGCTTTCTTT. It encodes CATSGEPEAFF.

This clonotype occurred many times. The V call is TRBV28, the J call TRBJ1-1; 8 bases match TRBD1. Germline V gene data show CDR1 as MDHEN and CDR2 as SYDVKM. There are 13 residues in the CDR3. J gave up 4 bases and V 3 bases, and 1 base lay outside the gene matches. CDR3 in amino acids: CASSLDRATEAFF. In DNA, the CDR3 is TGTGCCAGCAGTTTGGACAGGGCCACTGAAGCTTTCTTT.

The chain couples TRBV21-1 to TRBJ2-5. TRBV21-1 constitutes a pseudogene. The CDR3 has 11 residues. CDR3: CASSKTETQYF. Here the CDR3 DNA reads TGTGCCAGCAGCAAAACAGAGACCCAGTACTTC.

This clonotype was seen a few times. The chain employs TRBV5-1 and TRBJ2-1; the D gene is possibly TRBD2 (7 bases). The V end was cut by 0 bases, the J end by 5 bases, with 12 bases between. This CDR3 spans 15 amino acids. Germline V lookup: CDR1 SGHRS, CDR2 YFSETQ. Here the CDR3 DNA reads TGCGCCAGCAGCTTGGAGGGGGGGCGTAACAATGAGCAGTTCTTC. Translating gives CASSLEGGRNNEQFF.

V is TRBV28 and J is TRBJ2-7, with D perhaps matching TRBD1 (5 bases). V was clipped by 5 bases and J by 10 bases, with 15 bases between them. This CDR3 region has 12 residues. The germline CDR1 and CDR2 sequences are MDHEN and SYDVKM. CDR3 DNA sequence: TGTGCCAGCAGTACTTTTCAGGGATCTCAGTACTTC. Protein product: CASSTFQGSQYF.

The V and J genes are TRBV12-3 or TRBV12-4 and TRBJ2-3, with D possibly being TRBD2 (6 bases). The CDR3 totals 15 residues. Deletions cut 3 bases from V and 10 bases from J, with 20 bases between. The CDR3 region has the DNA TGTGCCAGCAGTTTCGACGGGAGAAGCGCTGATGCGCAGTATTTT. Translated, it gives CASSFDGRSADAQYF.

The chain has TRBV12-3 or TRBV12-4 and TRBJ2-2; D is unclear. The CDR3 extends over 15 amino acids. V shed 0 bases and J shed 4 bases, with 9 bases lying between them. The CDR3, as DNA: TGTGCCAGCAGTTTAGCGTTCGGGCCCACCGGGGAGCTGTTTTTT. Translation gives CASSLAFGPTGELFF.

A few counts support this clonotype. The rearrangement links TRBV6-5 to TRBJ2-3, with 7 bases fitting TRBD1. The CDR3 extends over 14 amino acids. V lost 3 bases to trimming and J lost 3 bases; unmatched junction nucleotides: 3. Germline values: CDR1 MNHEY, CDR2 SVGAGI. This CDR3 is CASSYQTGTDTQYF. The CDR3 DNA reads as TGTGCCAGCAGTTATCAGACAGGGACAGATACGCAGTATTTT.

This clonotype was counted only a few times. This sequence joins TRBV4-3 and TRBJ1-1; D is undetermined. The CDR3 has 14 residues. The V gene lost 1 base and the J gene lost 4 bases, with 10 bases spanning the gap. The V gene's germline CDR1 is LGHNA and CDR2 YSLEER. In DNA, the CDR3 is TGCGCCAGCAGCCAAGTATTGACTGGCACTGAAGCTTTCTTT. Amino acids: CASSQVLTGTEAFF.

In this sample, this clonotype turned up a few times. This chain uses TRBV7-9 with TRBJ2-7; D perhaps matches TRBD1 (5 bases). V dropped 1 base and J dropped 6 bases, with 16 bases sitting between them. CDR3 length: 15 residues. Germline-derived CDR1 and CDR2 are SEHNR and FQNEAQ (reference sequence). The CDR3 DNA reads TGTGCCAGCAGCTTAGGCCAGGGATACTCGGGCGAGCAGTACTTC. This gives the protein CASSLGQGYSGEQYF.

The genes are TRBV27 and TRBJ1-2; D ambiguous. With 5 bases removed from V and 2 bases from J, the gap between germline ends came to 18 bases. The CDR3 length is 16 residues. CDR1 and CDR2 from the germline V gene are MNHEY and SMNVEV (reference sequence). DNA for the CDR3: TGTGCCAGCAGTCTCCAAGGGTCCGGCTGGAACTATGGCTACACCTTC. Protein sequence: CASSLQGSGWNYGYTF.